This T cell receptor (beta chain) was identified in a study of blood T cells in healthy people across ages. Overall study findings and caveats: Per million T cells, the diversity of TCR beta decreased roughly linearly as age advanced. A conclusive naive versus antigen-experienced comparison was prevented by the unsorted PBMCs.

This CDR3 is built from 14 residues. The germline V gene has CDR1 MNHEY and CDR2 SMNVEV (reference sequence). V gave up 4 bases and J gave up 3 bases, with 13 bases separating them. Alongside a J-beta primer mix, a sample-barcoded 5' primer served in a second PCR lasting roughly 6 to 11 cycles. TCRdb re-called the 5' RACE reads with MiXCR, one entry per CDR3 protein. The table shows about 900,000 distinct CDR3 sequences, with roughly 52% occurring only once. Researchers collected approximately 9.5 milliliters of peripheral blood from every single donor. Researchers report isolating at least 6.5 million PBMCs per sample. About this clonotype: Its antigen remains unidentified.

The J gene is TRBJ2-7, the V gene TRBV27, with a tentative D call TRBD2 (5 bases). The receptor comes from a man aged 30 to 45 in good health. The material sequenced was blood. CDR3: CASSSDPEGYEQYF. The CDR3 DNA reads TGTGCCAGCAGTTCGGATCCTGAGGGCTACGAGCAGTACTTC.